The 19 T cell receptor beta chains in this list originate from one sample, sequenced in a study of cytomegalovirus exposure and HLA in healthy donors. PCR employed 60 Vbeta and 13 Jbeta primers. Some clones are missing from TCRdb's copy, which holds only in-frame ones; the method was immunoSEQ multiplex PCR. The sample records 100,000 to 150,000 clones, about 81% being singletons. Sequenced sample: PBMCs. The receptors shown here come from a woman aged 25 to 39 in good health and CMV-seronegative.

The rearrangement links TRBV23-1 to TRBJ2-7; TRBD1 might be the D (6 bases). TRBV23-1 is flagged as an ORF with uncertain function. Trimming took 0 bases from V and 0 from J, leaving 15 bases between them. The CDR3 runs to 17 residues. Written as DNA, the CDR3 is TGCGCCAGCAGTCAATCTAGGAGGACAGCTCACTCCTACGAGCAGTACTTC. Its translation is CASSQSRRTAHSYEQYF.

Written as DNA, the CDR3 is TGTGCCAGCAGTTTTGCAGGGGACACCGGGGAGCTGTTTTTT. Translated: CASSFAGDTGELFF. This rearrangement joins TRBV27 to TRBJ2-2; D might be TRBD1 (6 bases). The V end was cut by 3 bases, the J end by 3 bases, with 8 bases between. The CDR3 length is 14 residues. Germline CDR1 and CDR2: MNHEY and SMNVEV (reference sequence).

The chain carries TRBV6-4 and TRBJ1-1; 7 nucleotides align to TRBD1. Germline V gives CDR1 MRHNA, CDR2 SNTAGT. V lost 4 bases, J lost 4 bases, and 3 bases stayed unmatched. The CDR3 sequence is 13 residues long. CDR3 protein: CASSGNRGTEAFF. CDR3 sequence (DNA): TGTGCCAGCAGTGGTAACAGGGGCACTGAAGCTTTCTTT.

This clone was counted once. The rearrangement links TRBV6-1 to TRBJ2-4; D is possibly TRBD1 (5 bases). Trimming left V 2 bases short and J 0 bases short, with 8 bases between. Germline V lookup: CDR1 MNHNS, CDR2 SASEGT. This CDR3 region has 15 residues. The CDR3 bases are TGTGCCAGCAGTGAAATGGGGCTAGCCAAAAACATTCAGTACTTC. Translating gives CASSEMGLAKNIQYF.

The rearrangement uses TRBV7-9 and TRBJ1-1; maybe TRBD1 (6 bases). CDR1 and CDR2 (germline): SEHNR, FQNEAQ (reference sequence). The CDR3 loop spans 15 amino acids. The V end was cut by 2 bases, the J end by 1 base, with 11 bases between. The chain's CDR3 is CASSLPPQGNTEAFF. In DNA, the CDR3 is TGTGCCAGCAGCTTACCCCCACAGGGGAACACTGAAGCTTTCTTT.

The CDR3 region is CASSDDQPQHF. The CDR3 DNA reads TGTGCCAGCAGTGACGATCAGCCCCAGCATTTT. The chain carries TRBV6-1 and TRBJ1-5; D remains unclear. V was clipped by 3 bases and J by 5 bases, with 2 bases between them. Germline values: CDR1 MNHNS, CDR2 SASEGT. The CDR3 length is 11 residues.

This clone has just a few counts. The gene calls are TRBV25-1 and TRBJ1-1, with 8 bases aligning to TRBD1. CDR3 length equals 13 residues. Trimming cost V 7 bases and J 3 bases; bases outside gene matches: 4. The V gene's germline CDR1 is MGHDK and CDR2 SYGVNS. The CDR3 coding sequence is TGTGCCAGCATCGGACAGGGCTACACTGAAGCTTTCTTT. Its protein product is CASIGQGYTEAFF. Variable domain in full (rest from reference TRBV25-1 and TRBJ1-1): EADIYQTPRYLVIGTGKKITLECSQTMGHDKMYWYQQDPGMELHLIHYSYGVNSTEKGDLSSESTVSRIRTEHFPLTLESARPSHTSQYLCASIGQGYTEAFFGQGTRLTVV.

The chain uses TRBV6-6 and TRBJ1-5, with no clear D. The V end lost 2 bases, the J end lost 3 bases, and 8 bases lay between the germline ends. Germline V gene lookup returns CDR1 MNHNY and CDR2 SVGAGI (reference sequence). CDR3 size: 14 residues. CDR3 loop: CASSYGGFNQPQHF. In DNA, the CDR3 is TGTGCCAGCAGTTACGGCGGCTTCAATCAGCCCCAGCATTTT.

V gene TRBV19 combines with J gene TRBJ2-3; 8 bases match TRBD2. The germline CDR1 and CDR2 sequences are LNHDA and SQIVND (reference sequence). The length of the CDR3 is 17 residues. The V segment lost 3 bases and the J segment 0 bases; nucleotides outside the gene matches: 8. CDR3 DNA: TGTGCCAGTAGTATTGCGGGACTAGGGGGGAGCACAGATACGCAGTATTTT. Translating it yields CASSIAGLGGSTDTQYF.

The genes are TRBV5-1 and TRBJ1-3; no firm D call. This CDR3 comprises 13 residues. V lost 3 bases to trimming and J lost 0 bases, with 4 bases between them. Germline loops: CDR1 SGHRS, CDR2 YFSETQ. In DNA form, the CDR3 reads TGCGCCAGCAGCTCTTACTCTGGAAACACCATATATTTT. This gives the protein CASSSYSGNTIYF. Supplemented by reference TRBV5-1 and TRBJ1-3, the full variable domain reads KAGVTQTPRYLIKTRGQQVTLSCSPISGHRSVSWYQQTPGQGLQFLFEYFSETQRNKGNFPGRFSGRQFSNSRSEMNVSTLELGDSALYLCASSSYSGNTIYFGEGSWLTVV.

The rearrangement joins TRBV2 to TRBJ1-2, with D maybe TRBD1 (6 bases). The CDR3 length is 14 residues. Trimming shortened V by 5 bases and J by 5 bases, and 15 bases separated the two germline ends. Germline CDR1 and CDR2: SNHLY and FYNNEI. This CDR3 reads CASSPSAGAYGYTF. Written as DNA, the CDR3 is TGTGCCAGCAGTCCGTCGGCAGGGGCTTATGGCTACACCTTC.

The chain couples TRBV10-3 to TRBJ1-5, with TRBD1 as a possible D gene (6 bases). This CDR3 region has 13 residues. V was clipped by 3 bases and J by 7 bases, with 10 bases between them. Germline V gene lookup returns CDR1 ENHRY and CDR2 SYGVKD. DNA for the CDR3: TGTGCCATCAGTGACAGGGGCGAACAGCCCCAGCATTTT. Residues: CAISDRGEQPQHF.

This clone has a handful of counts. CDR3 sequence: CASSTFTGGSYNEQFF. CDR3 DNA sequence: TGTGCCAGTAGTACCTTCACAGGGGGCTCCTACAATGAGCAGTTCTTC. This chain joins TRBV19 and TRBJ2-1, with TRBD1 identical over 8 bases. The CDR3 runs 16 residues. V shed 4 bases and J 0 bases; nucleotides not matched to a gene: 5. From germline, CDR1 is LNHDA and CDR2 SQIVND (reference sequence).

This sequence joins TRBV27 and TRBJ2-2; a possible D gene is TRBD2 (6 bases). Germline V gives CDR1 MNHEY, CDR2 SMNVEV (reference sequence). There are 17 residues in the CDR3. The germline V and J ends were trimmed by 5 bases and 1 base, with 17 bases remaining between them. CDR3 loop: CASSQTLGLMNTGELFF. CDR3 sequence (DNA): TGTGCCAGCAGTCAGACCCTGGGACTTATGAACACCGGGGAGCTGTTTTTT.

The rearrangement links TRBV6-1 to TRBJ1-3; 8 nucleotides align to TRBD1. Germline-derived CDR1 and CDR2 are MNHNS and SASEGT. Unmatched junction bases numbered 7, after V lost 6 bases and J lost 3 bases. The CDR3 sequence is 15 residues long. CDR3 protein: CASSPRGLGGNTIYF. The CDR3 nucleotides are TGTGCCAGCAGCCCCAGGGGGCTCGGTGGAAACACCATATATTTT.

In the case of this clone: An end of the junction does not agree with germline; a read error may underlie this. V and J are TRBV11-3 and TRBJ2-1; 12 nucleotides align to TRBD2. The length of the CDR3 is 16 residues. Per germline, CDR1 SGHNT and CDR2 YENEEA. The CDR3 protein is CASSSRTSGTYNEQFF. CDR3 nucleotides: TGTGCCAGCAGCTCCCGGACTAGCGGGACCTACAATGAACAGTTCTTC.

The chain links TRBV6-5 to TRBJ2-7; 10 bases line up with TRBD1. The V gene's germline CDR1 is MNHEY and CDR2 SVGAGI. V shed 2 bases and J 4 bases; nucleotides not matched to a gene: 5. The CDR3 is made up of 15 amino acids. Here the CDR3 reads CASSYRDRGGYEQYF. The CDR3 DNA is TGTGCCAGCAGTTACCGGGACAGGGGTGGATACGAGCAGTACTTC.

The rearrangement links TRBV6-4 to TRBJ1-5; 9 bases fit TRBD1. CDR1 MRHNA and CDR2 SNTAGT come from the germline V gene. V was pared by 1 base and J by 4 bases, with 14 bases of the junction left unmatched. The CDR3 sequence is 19 residues long. The CDR3 reads CASSDFIALDRGLNQPQHF. The CDR3 region has the DNA TGTGCCAGCAGTGACTTCATAGCGTTGGACAGGGGCTTAAATCAGCCCCAGCATTTT.

V usage is TRBV28 and J usage is TRBJ2-7; TRBD1 is a possible D gene (6 bases). V shed 6 bases and J shed 3 bases, with 21 bases lying between them. The germline V gene encodes CDR1 MDHEN and CDR2 SYDVKM. There are 16 residues in the CDR3. CDR3 protein: CASRGSQGIRNYEQYF. DNA of the CDR3: TGTGCCAGCAGGGGCTCTCAGGGGATTAGAAACTACGAGCAGTACTTC.